The 12 T cell receptor beta chains given below trace back to one sample, sequenced in a study of blood T cell repertoires in COVID-19. Only in-frame clones appear in the TCRdb table, and some are missing; sequencing was by immunoSEQ multiplex PCR. Of some 210,000 clones listed, 70% to 90% were seen once; the top ten hold 4.3%. The source material was PBMCs or T cells enriched from blood (not recorded which). These receptors came from a man younger than 45 with acute COVID-19.

The rearrangement links TRBV6-5 to TRBJ2-7, with 9 bases fitting TRBD1. The J segment lost 1 base and the V segment lost 7 bases, leaving 2 bases of the junction unmatched. The CDR3 is 13 amino acids. CDR1 and CDR2 (germline): MNHEY, SVGAGI. The CDR3 DNA sequence: TGTGCCAGCACGGGACAGGGATCCTACGAGCAGTACTTC. Residues: CASTGQGSYEQYF.

V gene TRBV4-1 combines with J gene TRBJ1-2; no firm D call. Per germline, CDR1 MGHRA and CDR2 YSYEKL. The CDR3 is 15 residues long. Deletions cut 4 bases from V and 5 bases from J, with 17 bases between. This CDR3 reads CASSPSLSGLYGYTF. CDR3 nucleotides: TGCGCCAGCAGCCCATCTTTGTCGGGTTTATATGGCTACACCTTC.

The chain combines TRBV5-1 with TRBJ2-2, with 15 nucleotides matching TRBD2. The CDR3 contains 22 residues. CDR1 is SGHRS and CDR2 is YFSETQ in the germline V gene. V dropped 4 bases and J dropped 0; count of bases not matched to a gene: 16. The CDR3 is CASSPWTSGGGTHVANTGELFF. CDR3 DNA: TGCGCCAGCAGCCCTTGGACTAGCGGGGGGGGCACCCACGTCGCGAACACCGGGGAGCTGTTTTTT.

The chain couples TRBV5-4 to TRBJ1-2; 12 bases are a match to TRBD1. The CDR3 consists of 15 residues. Trimming removed 4 bases from V and 8 bases from J; junction bases left unmatched: 9. Germline CDR1 is SGHNT and CDR2 is YYREEE (reference sequence). In nucleotides, the CDR3 is TGTGCCAGCAGCCTCCCGGGACAGGGGGCGCAAGGCTACACCTTC. Its protein product is CASSLPGQGAQGYTF.

About this clone itself: The junction shows a germline mismatch at one end, possibly a read error. The chain joins TRBV5-4 to TRBJ2-2; D remains unclear. Germline CDR1 is SGHNT and CDR2 is YYREEE (reference sequence). This CDR3 region has 17 residues. The CDR3 is CASSLGGDSRNAGELFF. The CDR3 nucleotides read TGTGCCAGCAGCTTGGGAGGTGATAGCCGGAACGCCGGGGAGCTGTTTTTT.

The V gene is TRBV2, the J gene TRBJ1-5; D gene uncertain. Germline assignment: CDR1 SNHLY and CDR2 FYNNEI. This CDR3 comprises 15 residues. V lost 1 base, J lost 5 bases, and 12 bases lay in between. CDR3 sequence: CASSEDGQTYQPQHF. CDR3 nucleotides: TGTGCCAGCAGTGAAGATGGGCAGACCTATCAGCCCCAGCATTTT.

This chain joins TRBV24-1 and TRBJ2-5; tentative D call: TRBD2 (6 bases). The CDR3 sequence is 14 residues long. Germline V gene data show CDR1 as KGHDR and CDR2 as SFDVKD. The V end lost 0 bases, the J end lost 4 bases, and 8 bases lay between the germline ends. CDR3 in amino acids: CATSDLNGGETQYF. CDR3 bases: TGTGCCACCAGTGATTTGAACGGGGGAGAGACCCAGTACTTC.

This CDR3 reads CAWGARRAGYGYTF. CDR3 bases: TGTGCCTGGGGGGCCCGCAGGGCCGGCTATGGCTACACCTTC. This chain links TRBV30 with TRBJ1-2; possibly TRBD1 for D (5 bases). This CDR3 region has 14 residues. Germline V gene lookup returns CDR1 GTSNPN and CDR2 SVGIG (reference sequence). Deletions cut 5 bases from V and 4 bases from J, with 17 bases between.

The chain is built from TRBV11-3 and TRBJ2-5; 13 bases agree with TRBD2. This CDR3 has 17 residues. Germline CDR1 is SGHNT and CDR2 is YENEEA. V shed 1 base, J shed 2 bases, and the junction held 4 bases outside the gene matches. This CDR3 is CASSLGSTSGGQETQYF. DNA of the CDR3: TGTGCCAGCAGCTTAGGCTCGACTAGCGGGGGGCAAGAGACCCAGTACTTC.

This rearrangement joins TRBV6-5 to TRBJ2-1; 12 bases are shared with TRBD2. CDR3 length equals 15 residues. Trimming took 2 bases from V and 10 from J; bases not matched to a gene: 6. Germline CDR1 MNHEY, CDR2 SVGAGI. The CDR3 bases are TGTGCCAGCAGTTACAAACTAGCGGGGGGAGGCGAGCAGTTCTTC. Its translation: CASSYKLAGGGEQFF.

The genes are TRBV5-6 and TRBJ2-7; D might be TRBD1 (5 bases). This CDR3 spans 16 amino acids. Germline V CDR1 and CDR2: SGHDT, YYEEEE. Trimming took off 1 base at V and 1 base at J, with 15 bases between the two ends. CDR3 in amino acids: CASSLIRQIPSYEQYF. The DNA for the CDR3 is TGTGCCAGCAGCTTGATACGACAGATCCCTTCCTACGAGCAGTACTTC. Complete variable domain (other parts from reference TRBV5-6 and TRBJ2-7): DAGVTQSPTHLIKTRGQQVTLRCSPKSGHDTVSWYQQALGQGPQFIFQYYEEEERQRGNFPDRFSGHQFPNYSSELNVNALLLGDSALYLCASSLIRQIPSYEQYFGPGTRLTVT.

This clone was seen once. The gene calls are TRBV3-1 (or the pseudogene TRBV3-2) and TRBJ1-5; tentatively, D is TRBD1 (5 bases). V lost 3 bases and J lost 1, with 16 bases in between. The germline V gene has CDR1 LGHDT and CDR2 YNNKEL (reference sequence). The CDR3 is 17 amino acids. This CDR3 is CASSQGPSGRSNQPQHF. Written as DNA, the CDR3 is TGTGCCAGCAGCCAGGGCCCCTCAGGGAGGAGCAATCAGCCCCAGCATTTT.